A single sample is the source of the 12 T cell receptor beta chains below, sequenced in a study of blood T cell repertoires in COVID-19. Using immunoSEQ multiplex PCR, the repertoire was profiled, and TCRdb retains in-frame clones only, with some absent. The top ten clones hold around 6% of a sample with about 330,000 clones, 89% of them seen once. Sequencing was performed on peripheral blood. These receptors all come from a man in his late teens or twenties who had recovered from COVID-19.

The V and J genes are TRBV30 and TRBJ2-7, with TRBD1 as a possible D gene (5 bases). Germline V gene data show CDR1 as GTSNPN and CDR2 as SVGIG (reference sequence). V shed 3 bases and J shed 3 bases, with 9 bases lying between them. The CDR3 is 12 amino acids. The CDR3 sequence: CAWSYRYYEQYF. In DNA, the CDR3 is TGTGCCTGGAGCTACAGGTACTACGAGCAGTACTTC. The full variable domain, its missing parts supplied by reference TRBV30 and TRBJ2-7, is SQTIHQWPATLVQPVGSPLSLECTVEGTSNPNLYWYRQAAGRGLQLLFYSVGIGQISSEVPQNLSASRPQDRQFILSSKKLLLSDSGFYLCAWSYRYYEQYFGPGTRLTVT.

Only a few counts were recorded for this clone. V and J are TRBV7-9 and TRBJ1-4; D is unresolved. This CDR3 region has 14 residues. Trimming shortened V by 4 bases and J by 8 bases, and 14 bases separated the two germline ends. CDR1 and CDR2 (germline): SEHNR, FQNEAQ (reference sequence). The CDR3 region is CASSSNSPKEKLFF. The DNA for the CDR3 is TGTGCCAGCAGCTCCAACAGTCCGAAGGAAAAACTGTTTTTT.

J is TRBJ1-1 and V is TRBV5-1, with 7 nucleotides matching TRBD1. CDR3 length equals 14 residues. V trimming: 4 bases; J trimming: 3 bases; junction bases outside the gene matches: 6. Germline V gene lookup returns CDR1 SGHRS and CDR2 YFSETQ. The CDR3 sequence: CASSKDRSYTEAFF. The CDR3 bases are TGCGCCAGCAGCAAGGACAGGAGTTACACTGAAGCTTTCTTT. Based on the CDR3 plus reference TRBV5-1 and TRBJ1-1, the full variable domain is KAGVTQTPRYLIKTRGQQVTLSCSPISGHRSVSWYQQTPGQGLQFLFEYFSETQRNKGNFPGRFSGRQFSNSRSEMNVSTLELGDSALYLCASSKDRSYTEAFFGQGTRLTVV.

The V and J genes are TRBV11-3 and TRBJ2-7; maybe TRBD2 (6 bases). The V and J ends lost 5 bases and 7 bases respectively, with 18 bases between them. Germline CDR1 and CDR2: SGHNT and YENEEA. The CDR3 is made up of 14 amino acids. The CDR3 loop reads CASSLQGGAGEQYF. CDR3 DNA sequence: TGTGCCAGCAGCCTTCAGGGCGGGGCGGGAGAGCAGTACTTC. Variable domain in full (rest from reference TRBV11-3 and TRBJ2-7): EAGVVQSPRYKIIEKKQPVAFWCNPISGHNTLYWYLQNLGQGPELLIRYENEEAVDDSQLPKDRFSAERLKGVDSTLKIQPAELGDSAVYLCASSLQGGAGEQYFGPGTRLTVT.

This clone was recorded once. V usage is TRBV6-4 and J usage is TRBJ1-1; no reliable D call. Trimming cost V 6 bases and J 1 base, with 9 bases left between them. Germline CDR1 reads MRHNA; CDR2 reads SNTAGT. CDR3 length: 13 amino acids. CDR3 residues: CASSRETNTEAFF. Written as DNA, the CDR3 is TGTGCCAGCAGCCGGGAGACGAACACTGAAGCTTTCTTT.

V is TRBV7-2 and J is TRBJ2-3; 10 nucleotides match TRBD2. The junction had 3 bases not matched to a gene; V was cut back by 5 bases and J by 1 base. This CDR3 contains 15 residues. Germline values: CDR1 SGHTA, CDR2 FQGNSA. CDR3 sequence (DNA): TGTGCCAGCAGCCTTCTAGCGGGGGGCACAGATACGCAGTATTTT. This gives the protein CASSLLAGGTDTQYF.

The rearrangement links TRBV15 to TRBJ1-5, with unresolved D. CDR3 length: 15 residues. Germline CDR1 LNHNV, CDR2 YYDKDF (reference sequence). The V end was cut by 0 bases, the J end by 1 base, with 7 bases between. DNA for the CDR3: TGTGCCACCAGCAGAGATGTCCGGAGCAATCAGCCCCAGCATTTT. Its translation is CATSRDVRSNQPQHF. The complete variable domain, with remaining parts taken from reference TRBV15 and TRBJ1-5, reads DAMVIQNPRYQVTQFGKPVTLSCSQTLNHNVMYWYQQKSSQAPKLLFHYYDKDFNNEADTPDNFQSRRPNTSFCFLDIRSPGLGDTAMYLCATSRDVRSNQPQHFGDGTRLSIL.

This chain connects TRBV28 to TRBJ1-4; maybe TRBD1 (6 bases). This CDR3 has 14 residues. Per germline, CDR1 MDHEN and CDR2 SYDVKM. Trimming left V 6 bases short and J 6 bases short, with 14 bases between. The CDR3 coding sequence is TGTGCCAGCAGGACAGGCCGGGGATATGAAAAACTGTTTTTT. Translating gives CASRTGRGYEKLFF.

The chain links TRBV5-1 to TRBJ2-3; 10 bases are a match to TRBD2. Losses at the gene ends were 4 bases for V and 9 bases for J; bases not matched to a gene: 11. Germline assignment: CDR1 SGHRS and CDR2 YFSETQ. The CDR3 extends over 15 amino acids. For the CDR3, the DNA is TGCGCCAGCAGCGGAAGCGGGGGGGCAGAAGACACGCAGTATTTT. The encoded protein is CASSGSGGAEDTQYF.

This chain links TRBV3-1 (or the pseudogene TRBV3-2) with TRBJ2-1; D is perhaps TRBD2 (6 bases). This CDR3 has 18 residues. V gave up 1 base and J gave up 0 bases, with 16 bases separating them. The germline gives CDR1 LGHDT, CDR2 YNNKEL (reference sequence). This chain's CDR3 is CASSQGSAGLSSYNEQFF. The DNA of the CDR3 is TGTGCCAGCAGCCAAGGGTCGGCGGGGCTGAGCTCCTACAATGAGCAGTTCTTC.

CDR3 region: CASSPALAGYYNEQFF. The CDR3 DNA follows: TGTGCCAGCAGCCCCGCACTAGCGGGGTATTACAATGAGCAGTTCTTC. The V and J genes are TRBV5-5 and TRBJ2-1; 10 bases match TRBD2. Germline V gives CDR1 SGHKS, CDR2 YYEKEE (reference sequence). This CDR3 spans 16 amino acids. Germline trimming cut 4 bases from V and 4 bases from J; bases unmatched to any gene: 8.

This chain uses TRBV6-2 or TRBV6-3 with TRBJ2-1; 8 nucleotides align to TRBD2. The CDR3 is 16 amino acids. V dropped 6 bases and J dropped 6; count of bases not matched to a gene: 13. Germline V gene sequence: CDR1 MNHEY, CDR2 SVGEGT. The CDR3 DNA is TGTGCCAGCAGCAGAAGCGGGGGCCGGTTCCGCAATGAGCAGTTCTTC. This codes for CASSRSGGRFRNEQFF.